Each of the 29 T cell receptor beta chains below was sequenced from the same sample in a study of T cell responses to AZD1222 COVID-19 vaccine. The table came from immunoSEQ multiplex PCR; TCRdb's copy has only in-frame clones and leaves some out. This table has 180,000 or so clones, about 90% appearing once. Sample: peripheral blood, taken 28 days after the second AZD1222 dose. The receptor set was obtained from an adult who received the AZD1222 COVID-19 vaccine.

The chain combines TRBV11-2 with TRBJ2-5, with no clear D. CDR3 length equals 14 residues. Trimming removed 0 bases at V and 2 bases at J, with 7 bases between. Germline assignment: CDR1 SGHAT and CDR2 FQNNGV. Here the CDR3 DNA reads TGTGCCAGCAGCTTAGATCACGGACAAGAGACCCAGTACTTC. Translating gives CASSLDHGQETQYF.

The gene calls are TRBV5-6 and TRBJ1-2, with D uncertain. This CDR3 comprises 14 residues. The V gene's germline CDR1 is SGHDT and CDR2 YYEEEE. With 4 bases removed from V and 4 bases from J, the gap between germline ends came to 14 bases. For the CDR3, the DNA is TGTGCCAGCAGCATAGATTACCCCGGCTATGGCTACACCTTC. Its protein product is CASSIDYPGYGYTF.

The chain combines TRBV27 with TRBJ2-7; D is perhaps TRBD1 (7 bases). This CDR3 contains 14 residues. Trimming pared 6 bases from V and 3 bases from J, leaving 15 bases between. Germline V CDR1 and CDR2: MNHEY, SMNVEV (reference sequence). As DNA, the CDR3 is TGTGCCAGCAGATACAGGGGAGGCCTCTACGAGCAGTACTTC. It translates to CASRYRGGLYEQYF.

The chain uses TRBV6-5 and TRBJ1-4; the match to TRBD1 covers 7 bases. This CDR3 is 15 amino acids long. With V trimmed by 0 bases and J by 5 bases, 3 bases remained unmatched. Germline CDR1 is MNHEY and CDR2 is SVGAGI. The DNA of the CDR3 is TGTGCCAGCAGTTACTCGAGGGGACAGAATGAAAAACTGTTTTTT. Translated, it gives CASSYSRGQNEKLFF.

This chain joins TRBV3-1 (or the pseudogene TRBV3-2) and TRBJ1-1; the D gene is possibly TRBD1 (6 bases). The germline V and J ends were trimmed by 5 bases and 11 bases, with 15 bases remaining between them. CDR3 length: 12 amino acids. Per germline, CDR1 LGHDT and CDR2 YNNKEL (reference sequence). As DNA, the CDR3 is TGTGCCAGCAGCGAAGTGGGGGCTGGGGCTTTCTTT. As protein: CASSEVGAGAFF.

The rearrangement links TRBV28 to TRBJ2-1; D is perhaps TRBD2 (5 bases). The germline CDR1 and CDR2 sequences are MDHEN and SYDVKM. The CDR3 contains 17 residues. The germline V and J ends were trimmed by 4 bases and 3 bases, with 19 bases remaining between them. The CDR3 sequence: CASSYPQRVVSYNEQFF. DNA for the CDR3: TGTGCCAGCAGTTATCCCCAGAGGGTGGTTAGCTACAATGAGCAGTTCTTC.

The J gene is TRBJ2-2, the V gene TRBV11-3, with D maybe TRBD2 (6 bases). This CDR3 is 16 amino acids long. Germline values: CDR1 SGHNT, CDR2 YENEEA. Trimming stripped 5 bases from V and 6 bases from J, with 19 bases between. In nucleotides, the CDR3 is TGTGCCAGCAGCGGGCGAACCTCCCCGGGGGCCGGGGAGCTGTTTTTT. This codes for CASSGRTSPGAGELFF.

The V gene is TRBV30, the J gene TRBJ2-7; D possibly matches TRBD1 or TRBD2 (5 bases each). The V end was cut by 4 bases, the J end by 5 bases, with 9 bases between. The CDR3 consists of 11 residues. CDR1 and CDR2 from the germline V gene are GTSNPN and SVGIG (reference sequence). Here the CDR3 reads CAWTMGDEQYF. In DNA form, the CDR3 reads TGTGCCTGGACTATGGGGGACGAGCAGTACTTC.

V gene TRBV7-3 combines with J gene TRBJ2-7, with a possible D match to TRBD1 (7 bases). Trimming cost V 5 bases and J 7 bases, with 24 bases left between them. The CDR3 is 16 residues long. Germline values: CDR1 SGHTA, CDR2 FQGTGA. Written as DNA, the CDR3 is TGTGCCAGCAGCCCCAATGCTGGGGGGACAGTGAGTGAGCAGTACTTC. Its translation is CASSPNAGGTVSEQYF.

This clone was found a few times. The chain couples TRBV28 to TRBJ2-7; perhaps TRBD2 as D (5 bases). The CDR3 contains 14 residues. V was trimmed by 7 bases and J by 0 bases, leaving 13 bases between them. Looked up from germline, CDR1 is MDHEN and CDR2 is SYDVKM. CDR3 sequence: CASTLGLSSYEQYF. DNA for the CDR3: TGTGCCAGCACCTTAGGACTGAGCTCCTACGAGCAGTACTTC.

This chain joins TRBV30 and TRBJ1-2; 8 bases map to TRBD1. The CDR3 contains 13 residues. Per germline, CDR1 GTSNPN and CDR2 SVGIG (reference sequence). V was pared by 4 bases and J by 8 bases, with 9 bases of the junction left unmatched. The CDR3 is CAWTGGAYLGYTF. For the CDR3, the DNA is TGTGCCTGGACAGGGGGCGCTTATCTCGGCTACACCTTC.

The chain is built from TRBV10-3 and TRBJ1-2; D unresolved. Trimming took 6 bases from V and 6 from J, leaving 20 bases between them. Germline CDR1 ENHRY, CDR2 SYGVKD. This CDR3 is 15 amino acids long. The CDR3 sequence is CAISANRAQDDGYTF. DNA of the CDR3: TGTGCCATCAGCGCGAACCGGGCCCAAGATGATGGCTACACCTTC.

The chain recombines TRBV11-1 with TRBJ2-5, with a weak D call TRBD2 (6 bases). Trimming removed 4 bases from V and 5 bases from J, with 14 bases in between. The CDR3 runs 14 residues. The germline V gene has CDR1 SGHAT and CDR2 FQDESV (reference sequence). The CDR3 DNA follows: TGTGCCAGCAGCTCCCGGGACTCCCGGGAGACCCAGTACTTC. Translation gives CASSSRDSRETQYF.

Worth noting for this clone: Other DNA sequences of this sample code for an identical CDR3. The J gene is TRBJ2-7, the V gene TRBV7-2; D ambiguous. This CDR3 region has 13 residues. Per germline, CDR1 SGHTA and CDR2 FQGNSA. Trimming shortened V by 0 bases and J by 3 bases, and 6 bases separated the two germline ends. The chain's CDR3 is CASSLAGLYEQYF. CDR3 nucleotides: TGTGCCAGCAGCTTAGCCGGCCTCTACGAGCAGTACTTC.

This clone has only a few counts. CDR3 DNA: TGCGCCAGCAGCCCCGGGGACTATAGCAATCAGCCCCAGCATTTT. Amino acids: CASSPGDYSNQPQHF. The chain uses TRBV4-1 and TRBJ1-5, with a weak D call TRBD1 (5 bases). Germline lookup yields CDR1 MGHRA and CDR2 YSYEKL. V was shortened by 4 bases and J by 0 bases, with 10 bases between the two germline ends. This CDR3 has 15 residues.

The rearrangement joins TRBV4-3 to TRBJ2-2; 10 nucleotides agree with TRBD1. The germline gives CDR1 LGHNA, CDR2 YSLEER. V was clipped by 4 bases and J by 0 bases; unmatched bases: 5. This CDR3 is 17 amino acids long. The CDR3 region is CASSPRTGGTNTGELFF. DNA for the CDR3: TGCGCCAGCAGCCCTAGGACAGGGGGGACGAACACCGGGGAGCTGTTTTTT.

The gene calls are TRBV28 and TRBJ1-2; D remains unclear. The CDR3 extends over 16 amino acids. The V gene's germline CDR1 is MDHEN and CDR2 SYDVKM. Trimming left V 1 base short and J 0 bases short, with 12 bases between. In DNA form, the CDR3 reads TGTGCCAGCAGTTTATCGGGAGCCGTCGCTAACTATGGCTACACCTTC. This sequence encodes CASSLSGAVANYGYTF.

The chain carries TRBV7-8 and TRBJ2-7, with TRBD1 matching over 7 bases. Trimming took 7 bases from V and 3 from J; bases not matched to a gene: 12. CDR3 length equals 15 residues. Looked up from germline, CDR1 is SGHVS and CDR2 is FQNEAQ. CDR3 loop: CASTLDRAERYEQYF. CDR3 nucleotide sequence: TGTGCCAGCACCCTTGACAGGGCCGAGCGCTACGAGCAGTACTTC.

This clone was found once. CDR3 region: CASSSLPPRETQYF. Written as DNA, the CDR3 is TGTGCCAGCAGCTCCCTACCACCTCGGGAGACCCAGTACTTC. The J gene is TRBJ2-5, the V gene TRBV7-2, with D hard to call. Germline CDR1 reads SGHTA; CDR2 reads FQGNSA. CDR3 size: 14 residues. V dropped 4 bases and J dropped 5 bases, with 14 bases sitting between them.

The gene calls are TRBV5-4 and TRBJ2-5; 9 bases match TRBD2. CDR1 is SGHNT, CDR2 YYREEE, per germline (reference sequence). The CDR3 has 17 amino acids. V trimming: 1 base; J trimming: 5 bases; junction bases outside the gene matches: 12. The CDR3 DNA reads TGTGCCAGCAGCTTGCAGCTCTCTAGCGGGGTAGGGGAGACCCAGTACTTC. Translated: CASSLQLSSGVGETQYF.

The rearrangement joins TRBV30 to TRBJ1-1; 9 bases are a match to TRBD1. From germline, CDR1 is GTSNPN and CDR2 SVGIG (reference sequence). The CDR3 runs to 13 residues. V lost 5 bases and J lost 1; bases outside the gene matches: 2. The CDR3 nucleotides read TGTGCCTGGGGGGGACAGGGGAACACTGAAGCTTTCTTT. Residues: CAWGGQGNTEAFF. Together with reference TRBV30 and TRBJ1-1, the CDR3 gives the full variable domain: SQTIHQWPATLVQPVGSPLSLECTVEGTSNPNLYWYRQAAGRGLQLLFYSVGIGQISSEVPQNLSASRPQDRQFILSSKKLLLSDSGFYLCAWGGQGNTEAFFGQGTRLTVV.

The CDR3 spells CASSVAGSRIGQYF. The CDR3 DNA reads as TGTGCCAGCAGCGTAGCCGGGAGCCGTATTGGGCAGTATTTT. This sequence joins TRBV5-8 and TRBJ2-3, with D perhaps matching TRBD2 (6 bases). Germline V gene data show CDR1 as SGHTS and CDR2 as YDEGEE. Between the trimmed V and J ends, which lost 4 bases and 11 bases, there was a span of 20 bases. The CDR3 has 14 residues.

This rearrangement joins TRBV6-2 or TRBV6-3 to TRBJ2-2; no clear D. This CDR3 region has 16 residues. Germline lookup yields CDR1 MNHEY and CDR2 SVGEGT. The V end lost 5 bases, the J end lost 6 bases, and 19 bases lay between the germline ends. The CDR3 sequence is CASSLPAPLNAGELFF. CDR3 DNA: TGTGCCAGCAGTCTCCCAGCTCCTCTTAACGCCGGGGAGCTGTTTTTT.

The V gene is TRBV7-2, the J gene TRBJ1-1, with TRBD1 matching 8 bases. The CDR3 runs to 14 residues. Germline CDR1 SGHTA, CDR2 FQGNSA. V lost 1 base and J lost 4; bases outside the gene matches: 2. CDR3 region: CASSLGDRTTEAFF. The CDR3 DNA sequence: TGTGCCAGCAGCTTAGGGGACAGGACCACTGAAGCTTTCTTT. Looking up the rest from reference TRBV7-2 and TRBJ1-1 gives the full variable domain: GAGVSQSPSNKVTEKGKDVELRCDPISGHTALYWYRQSLGQGLEFLIYFQGNSAPDKSGLPSDRFSAERTGGSVSTLTIQRTQQEDSAVYLCASSLGDRTTEAFFGQGTRLTVV.

The CDR3 coding sequence is TGTGCCAGCAGTGGAGGTCAGCCCCAGCATTTT. This translates into CASSGGQPQHF. The chain has TRBV3-1 (or the pseudogene TRBV3-2) and TRBJ1-5, with D unclear. Deletions cut 6 bases from V and 6 bases from J, with 6 bases between. The CDR3 contains 11 residues. Germline-derived CDR1 and CDR2 are LGHDT and YNNKEL (reference sequence).

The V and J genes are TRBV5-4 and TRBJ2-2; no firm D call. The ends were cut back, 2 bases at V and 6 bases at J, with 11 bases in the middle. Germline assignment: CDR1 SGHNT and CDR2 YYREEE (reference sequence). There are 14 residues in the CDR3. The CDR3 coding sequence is TGTGCCAGCAGCTTTGAAGGCCGCTCCGGGGAGCTGTTTTTT. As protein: CASSFEGRSGELFF.

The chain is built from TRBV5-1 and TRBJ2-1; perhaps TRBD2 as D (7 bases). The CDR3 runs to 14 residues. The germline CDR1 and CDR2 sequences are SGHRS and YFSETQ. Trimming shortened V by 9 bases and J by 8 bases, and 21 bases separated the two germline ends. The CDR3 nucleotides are TGCGCCACCGGAATTGGGGGGGGCGCGGATGAGCAGTTCTTC. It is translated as CATGIGGGADEQFF.

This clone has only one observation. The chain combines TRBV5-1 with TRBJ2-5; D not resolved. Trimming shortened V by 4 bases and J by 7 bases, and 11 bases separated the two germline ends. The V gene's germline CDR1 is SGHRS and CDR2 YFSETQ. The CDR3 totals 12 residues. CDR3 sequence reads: CASSDQIGTQYF. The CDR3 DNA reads TGCGCCAGCAGCGATCAGATCGGGACCCAGTACTTC.

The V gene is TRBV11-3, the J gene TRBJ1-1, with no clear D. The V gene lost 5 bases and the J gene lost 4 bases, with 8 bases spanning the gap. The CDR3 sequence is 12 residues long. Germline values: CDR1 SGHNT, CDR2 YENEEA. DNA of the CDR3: TGTGCCAGCAGCCTCGACGGCACTGAAGCTTTCTTT. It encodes CASSLDGTEAFF.